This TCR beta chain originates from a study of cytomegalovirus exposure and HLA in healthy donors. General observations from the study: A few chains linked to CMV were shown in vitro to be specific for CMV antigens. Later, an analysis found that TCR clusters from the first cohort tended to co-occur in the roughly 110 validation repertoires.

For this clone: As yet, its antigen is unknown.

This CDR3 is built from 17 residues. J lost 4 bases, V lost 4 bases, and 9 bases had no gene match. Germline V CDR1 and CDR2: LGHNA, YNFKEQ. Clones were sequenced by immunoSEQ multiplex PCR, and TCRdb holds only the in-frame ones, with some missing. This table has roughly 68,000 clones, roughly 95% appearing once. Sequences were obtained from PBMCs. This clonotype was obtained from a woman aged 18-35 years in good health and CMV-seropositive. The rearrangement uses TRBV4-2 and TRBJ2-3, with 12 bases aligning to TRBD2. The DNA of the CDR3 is TGTGCCAGCAGCCTCACGACTAGCGGGAGAGACTCAGATACGCAGTATTTT. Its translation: CASSLTTSGRDSDTQYF.